This T cell receptor (beta chain) came from a study of T cells in Graves' hyperthyroidism and ophthalmopathy. TCR beta CDR3 regions were amplified from RNA transcripts. In the first-round RT-PCR of the TCR CDR3, the HTBI primer set was used. TCRdb re-derived calls from the multiplex PCR reads in MiXCR, one entry per CDR3 protein. Of about 640,000 distinct CDR3 sequences in the sample, less than 25% were seen once. The germline V gene encodes CDR1 DFQATT and CDR2 SNEGSKA (reference sequence). The CDR3 loop spans 14 amino acids. V lost 4 bases and J 0 bases, leaving 10 bases between the germline ends. The table lists this clonotype with a few counts. What it recognizes is unknown. Study-level points and caveats: The model identified upcoming ophthalmopathy a median approximately six months ahead of onset. In simple terms, a model built on 13 V-J features told ophthalmopathy apart from stable hyperthyroidism.

This receptor was obtained from a man younger than 40 with Graves' ophthalmopathy. The rearrangement joins TRBV20-1 to TRBJ1-5; tentatively, D is TRBD1 (6 bases). Sequencing used blood. CDR3 DNA sequence: TGCAGTGCTAACAGGGAGTATAGCAATCAGCCCCAGCATTTT. Protein sequence: CSANREYSNQPQHF.